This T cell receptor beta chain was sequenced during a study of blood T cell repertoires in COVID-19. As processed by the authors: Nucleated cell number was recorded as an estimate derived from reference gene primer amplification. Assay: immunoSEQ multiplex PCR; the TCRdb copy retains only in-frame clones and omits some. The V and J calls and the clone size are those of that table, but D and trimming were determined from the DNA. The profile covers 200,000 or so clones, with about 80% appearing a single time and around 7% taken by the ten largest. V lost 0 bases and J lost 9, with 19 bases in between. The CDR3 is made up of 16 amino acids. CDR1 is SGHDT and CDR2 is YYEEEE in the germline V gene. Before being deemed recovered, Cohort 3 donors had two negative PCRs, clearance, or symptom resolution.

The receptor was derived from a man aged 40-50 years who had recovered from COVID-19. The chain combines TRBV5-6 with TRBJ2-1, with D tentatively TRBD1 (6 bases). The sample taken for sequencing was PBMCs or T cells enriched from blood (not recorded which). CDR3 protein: CASSLAPDSQAGEQFF. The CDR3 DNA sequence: TGTGCCAGCAGCTTGGCGCCGGACAGTCAGGCCGGTGAGCAGTTCTTC.